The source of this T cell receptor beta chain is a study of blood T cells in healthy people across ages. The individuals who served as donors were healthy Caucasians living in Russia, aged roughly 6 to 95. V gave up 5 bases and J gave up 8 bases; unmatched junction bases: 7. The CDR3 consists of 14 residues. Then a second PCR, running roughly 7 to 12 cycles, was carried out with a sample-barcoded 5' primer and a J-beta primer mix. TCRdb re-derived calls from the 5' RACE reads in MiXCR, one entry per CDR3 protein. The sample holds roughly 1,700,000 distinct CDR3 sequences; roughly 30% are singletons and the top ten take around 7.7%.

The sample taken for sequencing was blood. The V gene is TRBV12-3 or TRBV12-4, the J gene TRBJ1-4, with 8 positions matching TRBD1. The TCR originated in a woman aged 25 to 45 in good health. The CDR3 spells CASSPLTGAEKLFF. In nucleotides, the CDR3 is TGTGCCAGCAGTCCACTGACAGGGGCGGAAAAACTGTTTTTT.